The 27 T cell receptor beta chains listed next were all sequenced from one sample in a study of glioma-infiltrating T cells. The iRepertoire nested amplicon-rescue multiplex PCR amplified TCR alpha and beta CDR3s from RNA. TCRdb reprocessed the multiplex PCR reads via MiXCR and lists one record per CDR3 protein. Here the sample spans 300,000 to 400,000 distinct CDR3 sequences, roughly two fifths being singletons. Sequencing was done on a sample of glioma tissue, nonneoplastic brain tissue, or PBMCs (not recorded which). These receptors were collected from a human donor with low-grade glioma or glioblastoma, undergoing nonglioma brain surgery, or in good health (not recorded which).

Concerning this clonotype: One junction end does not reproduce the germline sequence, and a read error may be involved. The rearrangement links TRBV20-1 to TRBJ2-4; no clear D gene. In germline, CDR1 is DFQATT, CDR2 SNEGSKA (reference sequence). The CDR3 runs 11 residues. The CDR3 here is CSAGDKNIQYF. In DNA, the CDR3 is TGCAGTGCTGGAGACAAAAACATTCAGTACTTC.

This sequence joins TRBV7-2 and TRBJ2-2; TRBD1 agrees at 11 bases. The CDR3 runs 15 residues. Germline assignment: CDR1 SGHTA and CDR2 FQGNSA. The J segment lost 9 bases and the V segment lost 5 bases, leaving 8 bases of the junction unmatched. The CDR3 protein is CASSPGQGARRELFF. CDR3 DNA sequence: TGTGCCAGCAGCCCCGGACAGGGGGCGCGCAGGGAGCTGTTTTTT.

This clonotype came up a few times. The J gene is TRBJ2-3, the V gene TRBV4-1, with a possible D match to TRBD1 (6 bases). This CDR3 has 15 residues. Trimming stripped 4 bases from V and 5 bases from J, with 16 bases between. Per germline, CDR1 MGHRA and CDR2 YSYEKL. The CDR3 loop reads CASSLDRMIKDTQYF. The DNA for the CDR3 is TGCGCCAGCAGCCTAGACAGGATGATCAAAGATACGCAGTATTTT.

The CDR3 DNA sequence: TGTGCCAGCAGCTTACAGCTGAACACTGAAGCTTTCTTT. Encoded protein: CASSLQLNTEAFF. V gene TRBV7-3 combines with J gene TRBJ1-1; no firm D call. V was pared by 2 bases and J by 0 bases, with 4 bases between. This CDR3 has 13 residues. The germline V gene encodes CDR1 SGHTA and CDR2 FQGTGA. The variable domain in full, completed from reference TRBV7-3 and TRBJ1-1, reads GAGVSQTPSNKVTEKGKYVELRCDPISGHTALYWYRQSLGQGPEFLIYFQGTGAADDSGLPNDRFFAVRPEGSVSTLKIQRTERGDSAVYLCASSLQLNTEAFFGQGTRLTVV.

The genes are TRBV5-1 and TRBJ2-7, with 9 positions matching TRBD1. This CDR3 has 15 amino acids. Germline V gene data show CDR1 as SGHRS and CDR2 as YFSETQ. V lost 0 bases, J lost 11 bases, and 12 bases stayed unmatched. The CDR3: CASSLGDRDSREKYF. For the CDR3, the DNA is TGCGCCAGCAGCTTGGGGGACAGGGATTCTAGGGAGAAGTACTTC.

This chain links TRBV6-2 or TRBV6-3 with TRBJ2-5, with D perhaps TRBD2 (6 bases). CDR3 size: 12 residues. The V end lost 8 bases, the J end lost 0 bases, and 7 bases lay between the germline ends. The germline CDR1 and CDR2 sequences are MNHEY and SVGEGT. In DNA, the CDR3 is TGTGCCAGCGGCGGGAACCAAGAGACCCAGTACTTC. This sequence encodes CASGGNQETQYF.

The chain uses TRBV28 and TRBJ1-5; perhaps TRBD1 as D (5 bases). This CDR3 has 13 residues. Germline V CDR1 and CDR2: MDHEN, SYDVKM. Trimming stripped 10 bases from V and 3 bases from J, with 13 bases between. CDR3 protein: CAIALGLNQPQHF. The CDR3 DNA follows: TGTGCCATCGCGTTGGGGCTCAATCAGCCCCAGCATTTT.

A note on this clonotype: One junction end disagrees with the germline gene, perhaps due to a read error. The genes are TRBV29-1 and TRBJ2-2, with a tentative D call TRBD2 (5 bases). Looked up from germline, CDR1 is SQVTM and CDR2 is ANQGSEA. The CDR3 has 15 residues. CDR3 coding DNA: TGCAGCGTTATTACGGGGTCCGCGAACACCGGGGAGCTGCTTTTT. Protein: CSVITGSANTGELLF.

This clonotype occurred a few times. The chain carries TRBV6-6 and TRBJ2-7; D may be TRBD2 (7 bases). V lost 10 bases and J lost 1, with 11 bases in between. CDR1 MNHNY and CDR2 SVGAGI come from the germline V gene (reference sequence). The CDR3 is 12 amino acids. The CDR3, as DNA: TGTGCCACGGGGGGCGAGTCCTACGAGCAGTACTTC. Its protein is CATGGESYEQYF.

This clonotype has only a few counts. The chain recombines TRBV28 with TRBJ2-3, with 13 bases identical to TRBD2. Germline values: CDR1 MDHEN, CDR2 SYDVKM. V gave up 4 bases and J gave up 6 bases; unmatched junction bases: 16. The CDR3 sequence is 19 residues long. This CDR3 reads CASSSPVIGLAGAVDTQYF. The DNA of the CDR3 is TGTGCCAGCAGTTCGCCAGTTATAGGACTAGCGGGAGCCGTGGATACGCAGTATTTT.

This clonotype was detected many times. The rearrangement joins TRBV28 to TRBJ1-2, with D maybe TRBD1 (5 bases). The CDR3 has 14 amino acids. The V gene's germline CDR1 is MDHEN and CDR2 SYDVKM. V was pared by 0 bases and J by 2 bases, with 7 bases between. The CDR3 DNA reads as TGTGCCAGCAGTTTATGGGGGGACAACTATGGCTACACCTTC. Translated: CASSLWGDNYGYTF.

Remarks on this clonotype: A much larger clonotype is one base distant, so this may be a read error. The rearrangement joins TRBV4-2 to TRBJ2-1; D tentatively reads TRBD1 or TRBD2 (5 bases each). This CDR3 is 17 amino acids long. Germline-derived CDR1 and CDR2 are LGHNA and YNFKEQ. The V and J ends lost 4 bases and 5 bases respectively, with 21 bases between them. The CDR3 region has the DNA TGTGCCAGCAGCCCTAGGGGCGGGCTAGCTGGAAACAATGAGCAGTTCTTC. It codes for CASSPRGGLAGNNEQFF.

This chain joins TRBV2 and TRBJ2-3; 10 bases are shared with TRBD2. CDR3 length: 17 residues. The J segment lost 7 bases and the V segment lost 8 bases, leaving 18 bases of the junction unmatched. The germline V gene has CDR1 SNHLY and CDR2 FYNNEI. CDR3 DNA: TGTGCCAGCCGGAAGGAGGGGCGGCTAGCGGGAGTAAATACGCAGTATTTT. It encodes CASRKEGRLAGVNTQYF.

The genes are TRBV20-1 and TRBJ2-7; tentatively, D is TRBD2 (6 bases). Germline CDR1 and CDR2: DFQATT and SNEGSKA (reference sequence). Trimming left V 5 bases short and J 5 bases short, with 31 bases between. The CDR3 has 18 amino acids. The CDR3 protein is CSAPPPPRLGGLLDEQYF. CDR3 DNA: TGCAGTGCTCCCCCTCCGCCACGGTTGGGGGGACTTCTGGACGAGCAGTACTTC.

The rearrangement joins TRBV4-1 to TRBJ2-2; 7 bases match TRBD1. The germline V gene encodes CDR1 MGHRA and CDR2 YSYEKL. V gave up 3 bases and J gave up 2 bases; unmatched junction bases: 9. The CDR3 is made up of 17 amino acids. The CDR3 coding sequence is TGCGCCAGCAGCCACTTACAGGGGCCACCTAACACCGGGGAGCTGTTTTTT. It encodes CASSHLQGPPNTGELFF.

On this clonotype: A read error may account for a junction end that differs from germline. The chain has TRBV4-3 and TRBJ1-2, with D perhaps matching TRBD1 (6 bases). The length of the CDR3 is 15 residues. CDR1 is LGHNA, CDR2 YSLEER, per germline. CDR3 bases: TGCGCCAGCAGCCGGGTGCAGGGGACTAATTATGGCTACACCTTC. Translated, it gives CASSRVQGTNYGYTF.

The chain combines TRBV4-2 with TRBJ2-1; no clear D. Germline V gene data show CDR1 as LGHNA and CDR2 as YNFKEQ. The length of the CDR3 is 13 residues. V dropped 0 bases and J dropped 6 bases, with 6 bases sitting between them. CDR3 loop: CASSQESSNEQFF. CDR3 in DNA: TGTGCCAGCAGCCAAGAGTCTAGCAATGAGCAGTTCTTC.

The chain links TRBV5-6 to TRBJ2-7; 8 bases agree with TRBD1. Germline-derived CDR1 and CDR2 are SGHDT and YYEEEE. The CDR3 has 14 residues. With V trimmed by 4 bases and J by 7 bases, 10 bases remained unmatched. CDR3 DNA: TGTGCCAGCAGCCGCGGGACAGGCGCGTGGGAGCAGTACTTC. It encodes CASSRGTGAWEQYF.

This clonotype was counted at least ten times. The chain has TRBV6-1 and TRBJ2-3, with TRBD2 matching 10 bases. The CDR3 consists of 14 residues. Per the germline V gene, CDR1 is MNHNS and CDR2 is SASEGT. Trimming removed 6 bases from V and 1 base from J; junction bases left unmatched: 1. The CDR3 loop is CASSGLAGTDTQYF. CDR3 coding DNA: TGTGCCAGCAGCGGACTAGCGGGCACAGATACGCAGTATTTT.

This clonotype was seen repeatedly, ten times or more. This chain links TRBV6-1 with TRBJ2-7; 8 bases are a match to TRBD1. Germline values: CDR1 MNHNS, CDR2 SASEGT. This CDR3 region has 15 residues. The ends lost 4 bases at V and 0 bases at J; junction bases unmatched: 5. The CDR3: CASSATGGSSYEQYF. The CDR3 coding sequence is TGTGCCAGCAGTGCTACAGGGGGAAGCTCCTACGAGCAGTACTTC.

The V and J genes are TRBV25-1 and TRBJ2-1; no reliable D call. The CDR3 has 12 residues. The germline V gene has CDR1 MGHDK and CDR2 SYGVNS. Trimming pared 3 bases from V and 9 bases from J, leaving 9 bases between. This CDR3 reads CASSDIRGEQFF. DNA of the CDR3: TGTGCCAGCAGTGACATCCGAGGTGAGCAGTTCTTC.

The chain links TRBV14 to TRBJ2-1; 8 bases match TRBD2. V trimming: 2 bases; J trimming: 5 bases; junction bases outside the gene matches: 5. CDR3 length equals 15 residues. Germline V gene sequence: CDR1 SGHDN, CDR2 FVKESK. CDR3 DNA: TGTGCCAGCAGCCAACTAGCGGGCTTCCACAATGAGCAGTTCTTC. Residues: CASSQLAGFHNEQFF. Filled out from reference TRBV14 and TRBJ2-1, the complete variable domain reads EAGVTQFPSHSVIEKGQTVTLRCDPISGHDNLYWYRRVMGKEIKFLLHFVKESKQDESGMPNNRFLAERTGGTYSTLKVQPAELEDSGVYFCASSQLAGFHNEQFFGPGTRLTVL.

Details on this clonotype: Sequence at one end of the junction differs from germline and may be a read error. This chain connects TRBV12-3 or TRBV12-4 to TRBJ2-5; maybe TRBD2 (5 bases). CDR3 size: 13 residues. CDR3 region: CASSRSEEETQHF. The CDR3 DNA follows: TGTGCCAGCAGTCGTAGCGAGGAAGAGACCCAGCACTTC.

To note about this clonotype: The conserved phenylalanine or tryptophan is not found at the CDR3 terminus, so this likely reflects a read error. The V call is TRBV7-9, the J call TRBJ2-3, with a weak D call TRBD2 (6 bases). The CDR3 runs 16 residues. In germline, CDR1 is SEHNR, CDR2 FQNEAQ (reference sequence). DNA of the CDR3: TGTGCCAGCAGCTTAGCCCTGGGAACTAGCACGGATACGCAGTATTTA. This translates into CASSLALGTSTDTQYL.

In DNA, the CDR3 is TGCGCCAGCAGCCAGAAAGGTTTTGAAAAACTGTTTTTT. Protein product: CASSQKGFEKLFF. The V call is TRBV4-3, the J call TRBJ1-4; D unresolved. Per germline, CDR1 LGHNA and CDR2 YSLEER. V lost 3 bases, J lost 7 bases, and 9 bases lay in between. This CDR3 spans 13 amino acids.

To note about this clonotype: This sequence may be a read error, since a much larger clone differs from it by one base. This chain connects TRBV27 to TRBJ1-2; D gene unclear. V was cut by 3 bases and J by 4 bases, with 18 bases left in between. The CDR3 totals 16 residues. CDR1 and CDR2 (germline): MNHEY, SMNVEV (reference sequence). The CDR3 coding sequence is TGTGCCAGCAGTTTTGGGATTTCGACAACTAGCTATGGCTACACCTTC. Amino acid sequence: CASSFGISTTSYGYTF.

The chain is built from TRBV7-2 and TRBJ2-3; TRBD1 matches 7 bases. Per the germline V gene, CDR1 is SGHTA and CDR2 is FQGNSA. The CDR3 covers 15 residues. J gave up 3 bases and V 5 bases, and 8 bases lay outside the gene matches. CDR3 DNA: TGTGCCAGCAGCGCAAGGGGGCCGGCTACAGATACGCAGTATTTT. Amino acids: CASSARGPATDTQYF.